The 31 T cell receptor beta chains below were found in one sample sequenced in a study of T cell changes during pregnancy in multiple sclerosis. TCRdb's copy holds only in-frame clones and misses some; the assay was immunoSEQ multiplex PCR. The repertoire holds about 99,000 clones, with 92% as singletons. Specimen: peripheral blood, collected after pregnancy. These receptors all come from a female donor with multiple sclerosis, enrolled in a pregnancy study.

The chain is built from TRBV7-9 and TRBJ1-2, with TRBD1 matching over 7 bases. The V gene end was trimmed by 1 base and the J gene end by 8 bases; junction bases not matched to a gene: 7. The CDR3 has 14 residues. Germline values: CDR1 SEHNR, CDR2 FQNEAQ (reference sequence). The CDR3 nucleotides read TGTGCCAGCAGCTTAGTAACAGGGGATGAGGGCTACACCTTC. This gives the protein CASSLVTGDEGYTF.

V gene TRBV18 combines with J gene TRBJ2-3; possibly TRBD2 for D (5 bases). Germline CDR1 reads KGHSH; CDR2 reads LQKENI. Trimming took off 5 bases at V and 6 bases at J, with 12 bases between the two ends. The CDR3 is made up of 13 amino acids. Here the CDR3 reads CASSEGGLDTQYF. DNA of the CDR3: TGTGCCAGCTCAGAGGGTGGGCTCGATACGCAGTATTTT.

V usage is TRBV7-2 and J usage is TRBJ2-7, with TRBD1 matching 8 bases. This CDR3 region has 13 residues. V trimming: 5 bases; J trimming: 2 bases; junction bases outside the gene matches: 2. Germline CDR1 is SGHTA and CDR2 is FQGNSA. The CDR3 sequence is CASSPTGAYEQYF. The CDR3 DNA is TGTGCCAGCAGCCCGACAGGGGCCTACGAGCAGTACTTC.

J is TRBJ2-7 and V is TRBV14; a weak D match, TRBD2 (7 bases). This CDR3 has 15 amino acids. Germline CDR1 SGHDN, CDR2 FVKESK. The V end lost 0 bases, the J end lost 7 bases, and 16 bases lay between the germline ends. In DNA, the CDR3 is TGTGCCAGCAGCCAAGAACAGGGAGGGTGGATTGAGCAGTACTTC. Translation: CASSQEQGGWIEQYF.

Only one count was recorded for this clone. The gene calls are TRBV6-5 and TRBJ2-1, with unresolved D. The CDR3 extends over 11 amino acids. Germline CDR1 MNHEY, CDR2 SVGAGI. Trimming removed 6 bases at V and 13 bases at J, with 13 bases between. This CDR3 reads CASRRWPVQFF. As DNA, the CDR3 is TGTGCCAGCAGACGTTGGCCAGTTCAGTTCTTC.

CDR3 nucleotide sequence: TGTGCCAGCAGCTCCCTCTCCTTTGGAAACACCATATATTTT. It yields the protein CASSSLSFGNTIYF. The rearrangement links TRBV6-5 to TRBJ1-3; D is unresolved. This CDR3 spans 14 amino acids. Trimming took off 6 bases at V and 3 bases at J, with 12 bases between the two ends. Germline assignment: CDR1 MNHEY and CDR2 SVGAGI.

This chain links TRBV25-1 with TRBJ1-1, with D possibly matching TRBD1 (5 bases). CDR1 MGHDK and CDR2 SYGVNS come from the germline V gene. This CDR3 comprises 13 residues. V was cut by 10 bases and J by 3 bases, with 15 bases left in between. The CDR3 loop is CATSLRGDTEAFF. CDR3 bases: TGTGCCACTAGCCTCCGGGGGGACACTGAAGCTTTCTTT.

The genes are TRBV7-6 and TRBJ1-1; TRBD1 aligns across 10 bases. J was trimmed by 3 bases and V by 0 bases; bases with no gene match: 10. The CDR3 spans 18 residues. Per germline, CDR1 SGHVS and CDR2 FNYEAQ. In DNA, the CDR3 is TGTGCCAGCAGCTTAGCGCAGGGGACAGGGGTGCGGCACACTGAAGCTTTCTTT. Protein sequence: CASSLAQGTGVRHTEAFF.

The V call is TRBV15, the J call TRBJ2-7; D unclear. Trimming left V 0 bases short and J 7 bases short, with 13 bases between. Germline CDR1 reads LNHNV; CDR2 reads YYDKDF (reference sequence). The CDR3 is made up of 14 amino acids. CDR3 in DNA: TGTGCCACCAGCAGAGATTTTTCCCCCAGGGAGCAGTACTTC. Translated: CATSRDFSPREQYF. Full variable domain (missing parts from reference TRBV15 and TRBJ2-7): DAMVIQNPRYQVTQFGKPVTLSCSQTLNHNVMYWYQQKSSQAPKLLFHYYDKDFNNEADTPDNFQSRRPNTSFCFLDIRSPGLGDTAMYLCATSRDFSPREQYFGPGTRLTVT.

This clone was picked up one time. The CDR3 spells CASSRQGFSSYNSPLHF. The CDR3 bases are TGTGCCAGTAGCCGACAGGGCTTCAGCTCCTATAATTCACCCCTCCACTTT. This rearrangement joins TRBV19 to TRBJ1-6, with 7 nucleotides matching TRBD1. After removal of 6 bases from V and 0 bases from J, the junction contained 8 bases not matched to a gene. The germline V gene has CDR1 LNHDA and CDR2 SQIVND (reference sequence). This CDR3 has 17 residues.

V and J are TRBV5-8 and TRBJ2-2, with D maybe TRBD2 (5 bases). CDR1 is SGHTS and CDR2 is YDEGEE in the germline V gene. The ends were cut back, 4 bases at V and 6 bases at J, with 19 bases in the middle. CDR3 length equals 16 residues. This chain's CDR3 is CASSPSWGEVAGELFF. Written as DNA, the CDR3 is TGTGCCAGCAGCCCATCCTGGGGAGAGGTTGCCGGGGAGCTGTTTTTT.

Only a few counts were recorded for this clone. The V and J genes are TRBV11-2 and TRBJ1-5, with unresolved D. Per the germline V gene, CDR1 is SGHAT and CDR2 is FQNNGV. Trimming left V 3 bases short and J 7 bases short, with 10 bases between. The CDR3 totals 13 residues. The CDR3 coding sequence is TGTGCCAGCAGCTTGCAACAGAGCCAGCCCCAGCATTTT. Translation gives CASSLQQSQPQHF.

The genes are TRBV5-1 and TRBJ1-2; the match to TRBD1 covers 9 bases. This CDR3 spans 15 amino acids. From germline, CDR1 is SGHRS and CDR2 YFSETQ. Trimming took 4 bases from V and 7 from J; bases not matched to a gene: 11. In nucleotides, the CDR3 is TGCGCCAGCAGCCCCAACCGGGACAGGGAAGGTGGCTACACCTTC. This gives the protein CASSPNRDREGGYTF.

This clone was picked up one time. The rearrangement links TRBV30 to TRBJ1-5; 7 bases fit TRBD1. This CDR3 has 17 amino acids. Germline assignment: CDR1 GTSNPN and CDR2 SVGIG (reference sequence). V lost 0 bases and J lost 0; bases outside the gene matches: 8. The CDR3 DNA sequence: TGTGCCTGGAGTGTATCCAGGACAGGAAATAGCAATCAGCCCCAGCATTTT. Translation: CAWSVSRTGNSNQPQHF.

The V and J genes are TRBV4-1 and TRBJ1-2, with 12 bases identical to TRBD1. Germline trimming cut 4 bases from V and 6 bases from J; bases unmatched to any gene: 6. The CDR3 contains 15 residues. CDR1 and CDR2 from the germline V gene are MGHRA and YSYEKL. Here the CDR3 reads CASSLRDRGLDGYTF. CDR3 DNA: TGCGCCAGCAGCCTCCGGGACAGGGGGCTAGATGGCTACACCTTC.

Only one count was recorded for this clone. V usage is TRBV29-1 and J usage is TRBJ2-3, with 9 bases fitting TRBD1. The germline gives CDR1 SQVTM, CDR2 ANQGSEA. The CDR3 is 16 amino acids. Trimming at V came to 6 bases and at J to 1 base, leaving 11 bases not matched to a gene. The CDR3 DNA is TGCAGCGTCACGCAGGGCCGGGACAGGGGCACAGATACGCAGTATTTT. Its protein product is CSVTQGRDRGTDTQYF.

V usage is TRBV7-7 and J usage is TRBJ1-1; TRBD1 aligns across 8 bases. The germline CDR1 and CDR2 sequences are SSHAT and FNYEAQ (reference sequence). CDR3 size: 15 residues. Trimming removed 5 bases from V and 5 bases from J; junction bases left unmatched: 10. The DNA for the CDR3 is TGTGCCAGCAGCCCGCGACAGGGGACCCAAACTGAAGCTTTCTTT. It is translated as CASSPRQGTQTEAFF.

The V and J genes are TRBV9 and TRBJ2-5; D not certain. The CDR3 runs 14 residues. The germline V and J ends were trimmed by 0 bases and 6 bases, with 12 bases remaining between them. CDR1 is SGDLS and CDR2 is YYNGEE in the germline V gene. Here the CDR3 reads CASSVDQVMKTQYF. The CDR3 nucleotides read TGTGCCAGCAGCGTAGACCAGGTTATGAAGACCCAGTACTTC.

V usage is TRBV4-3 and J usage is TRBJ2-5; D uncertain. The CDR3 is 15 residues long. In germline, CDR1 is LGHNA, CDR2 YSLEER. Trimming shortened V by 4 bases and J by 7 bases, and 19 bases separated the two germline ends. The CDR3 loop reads CASSRSAEPSRTQYF. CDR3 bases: TGCGCCAGCAGCCGCTCCGCCGAGCCCTCTAGGACCCAGTACTTC.

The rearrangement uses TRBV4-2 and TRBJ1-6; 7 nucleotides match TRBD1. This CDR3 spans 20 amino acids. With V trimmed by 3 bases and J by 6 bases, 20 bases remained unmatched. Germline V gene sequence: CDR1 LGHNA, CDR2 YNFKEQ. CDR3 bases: TGTGCCAGCAGCCATACCGCGGGACAGAGAAGTAAGACGCTTAATTCACCCCTCCACTTT. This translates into CASSHTAGQRSKTLNSPLHF.

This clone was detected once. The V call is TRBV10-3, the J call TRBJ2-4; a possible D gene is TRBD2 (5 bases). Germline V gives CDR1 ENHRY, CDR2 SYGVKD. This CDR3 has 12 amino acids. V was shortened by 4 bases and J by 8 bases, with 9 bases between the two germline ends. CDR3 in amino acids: CAISAERDIQYF. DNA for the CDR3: TGTGCCATCAGTGCCGAGAGGGACATTCAGTACTTC.

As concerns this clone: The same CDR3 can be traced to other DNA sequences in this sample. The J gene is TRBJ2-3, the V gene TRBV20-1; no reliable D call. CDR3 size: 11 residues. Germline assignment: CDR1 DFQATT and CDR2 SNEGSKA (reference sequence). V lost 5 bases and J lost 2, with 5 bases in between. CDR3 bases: TGCAGTGCTTTGTACACAGATACGCAGTATTTT. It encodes CSALYTDTQYF.

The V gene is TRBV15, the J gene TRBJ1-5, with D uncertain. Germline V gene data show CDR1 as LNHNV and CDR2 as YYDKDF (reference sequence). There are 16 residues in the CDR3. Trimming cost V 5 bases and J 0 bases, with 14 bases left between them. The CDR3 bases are TGTGCCACCAGCCTCGGTCACCGGGATAGCAATCAGCCCCAGCATTTT. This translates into CATSLGHRDSNQPQHF.

CDR3: CASSLGGNTYEQYF. As DNA, the CDR3 is TGCGCCAGCAGCTTGGGAGGCAACACCTACGAGCAGTACTTC. The genes are TRBV5-1 and TRBJ2-7, with unresolved D. CDR1 is SGHRS and CDR2 is YFSETQ in the germline V gene. V lost 0 bases and J 2 bases, leaving 9 bases between the germline ends. The CDR3 covers 14 residues.

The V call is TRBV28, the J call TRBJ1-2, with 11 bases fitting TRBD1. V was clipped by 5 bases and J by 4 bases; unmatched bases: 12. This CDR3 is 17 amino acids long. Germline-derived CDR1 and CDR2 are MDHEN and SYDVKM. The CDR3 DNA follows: TGTGCCAGCAGTCTCCCGGGGGACAGGGGGAGTGGCTATGGCTACACCTTC. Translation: CASSLPGDRGSGYGYTF.

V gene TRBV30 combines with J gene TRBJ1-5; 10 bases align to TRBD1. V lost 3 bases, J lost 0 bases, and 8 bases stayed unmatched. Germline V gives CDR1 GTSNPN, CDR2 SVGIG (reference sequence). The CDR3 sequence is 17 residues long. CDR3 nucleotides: TGTGCCTGGAGACCGGACAGGGGGGAATATAGCAATCAGCCCCAGCATTTT. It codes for CAWRPDRGEYSNQPQHF.

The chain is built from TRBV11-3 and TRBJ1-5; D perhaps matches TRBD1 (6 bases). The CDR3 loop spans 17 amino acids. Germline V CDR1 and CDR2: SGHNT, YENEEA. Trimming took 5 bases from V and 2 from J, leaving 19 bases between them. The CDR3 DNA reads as TGTGCCAGCAGCGCCCGTTACAGGGCCCGGGGCAATCAGCCCCAGCATTTT. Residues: CASSARYRARGNQPQHF. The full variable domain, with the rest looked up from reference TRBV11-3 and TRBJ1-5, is EAGVVQSPRYKIIEKKQPVAFWCNPISGHNTLYWYLQNLGQGPELLIRYENEEAVDDSQLPKDRFSAERLKGVDSTLKIQPAELGDSAVYLCASSARYRARGNQPQHFGDGTRLSIL.

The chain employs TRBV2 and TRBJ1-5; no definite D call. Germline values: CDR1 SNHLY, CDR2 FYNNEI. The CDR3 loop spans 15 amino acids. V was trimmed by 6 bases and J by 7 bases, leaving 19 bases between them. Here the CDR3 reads CASRPASGAAQPQHF. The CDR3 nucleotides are TGTGCCAGCAGGCCGGCCTCAGGCGCTGCACAGCCCCAGCATTTT.

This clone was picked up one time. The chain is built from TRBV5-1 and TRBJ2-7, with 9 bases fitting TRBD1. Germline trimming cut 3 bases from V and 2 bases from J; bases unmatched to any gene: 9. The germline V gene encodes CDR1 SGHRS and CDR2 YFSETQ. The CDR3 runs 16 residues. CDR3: CASSWIPGQGTYEQYF. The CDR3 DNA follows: TGCGCCAGCAGCTGGATACCGGGACAGGGTACCTACGAGCAGTACTTC.

CDR3 in amino acids: CASTGAGGPEQYF. CDR3 nucleotides: TGTGCCAGCACGGGCGCGGGGGGGCCCGAGCAGTACTTC. The rearrangement links TRBV6-6 to TRBJ2-7, with 9 bases lining up with TRBD2. Germline CDR1 reads MNHNY; CDR2 reads SVGAGI (reference sequence). This CDR3 spans 13 amino acids. J gave up 6 bases and V 7 bases, and 7 bases lay outside the gene matches.

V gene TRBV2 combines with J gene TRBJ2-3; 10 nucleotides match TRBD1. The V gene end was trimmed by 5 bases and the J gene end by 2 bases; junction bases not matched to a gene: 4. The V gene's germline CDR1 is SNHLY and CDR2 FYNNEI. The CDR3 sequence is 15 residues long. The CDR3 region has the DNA TGTGCCAGCAGTCGGACAGGGGGGTACACAGATACGCAGTATTTT. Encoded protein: CASSRTGGYTDTQYF.